The rows below give T cell receptor beta chains drawn from one sample of a study of CD8 T cells in Susac syndrome. MiXCR was run by TCRdb on the immunoSEQ multiplex PCR reads, yielding one entry per CDR3 protein. The sample carries about 76,000 distinct CDR3 sequences, around nine tenths recorded once. Input material: CD8+ T cells from PBMCs. The receptors derive from a human donor with multiple sclerosis. CDR3s leave out the opening cysteine and the closing phenylalanine or tryptophan. Each record gives: J gene, V gene, CDR3 protein.

J: TRBJ2-1
V: TRBV7-6
CDR3: ASSNRDRGTDEQF

J: TRBJ1-1
V: TRBV15
CDR3: ATSSRGGNTEAF

J: TRBJ2-1
V: TRBV7-2
CDR3: ASSLGVSSYNEQF

J: TRBJ1-1
V: TRBV9
CDR3: ASSPGTGGNTEAF

J: TRBJ2-3
V: TRBV28
CDR3: ASSSVGVTYVTQY

J: TRBJ2-7
V: TRBV27
CDR3: ASSSQGWAYEQY

J: TRBJ1-2
V: TRBV10-3
CDR3: AISDELLGGYT

J: TRBJ1-5
V: TRBV11-2
CDR3: ASSQYNQPQH

J: TRBJ2-7
V: TRBV2
CDR3: ASELTASYEQY

J: TRBJ2-4
V: TRBV28
CDR3: ASSLFQSKNIQY

J: TRBJ1-6
V: TRBV20-1
CDR3: SAPGADNSPLH

J: TRBJ2-1
V: TRBV24-1
CDR3: ATGAGSYNEQF

J: TRBJ2-4
V: TRBV27
CDR3: ASSSGAWGNIQY

J: TRBJ2-1
V: TRBV20-1
CDR3: SAIKQREPQSSYNEQF

J: TRBJ2-1
V: TRBV28
CDR3: ASSFGRALNEQF

J: TRBJ2-5
V: TRBV5-1
CDR3: ASRVDREETQY

J: TRBJ1-1
V: TRBV9
CDR3: ASSGGWDTLGTEAF

J: TRBJ2-1
V: TRBV28
CDR3: ASRLQGASYNEQF

J: TRBJ1-1
V: TRBV20-1
CDR3: SARDFRGDTEAF

J: TRBJ2-1
V: TRBV12-5
CDR3: ASGLPDGRYNEQF

J: TRBJ2-3
V: TRBV6-1
CDR3: ASSESAGGVSDTQY

J: TRBJ2-1
V: TRBV28
CDR3: ASSLRQGAGDEQF

J: TRBJ2-7
V: TRBV6-2/TRBV6-3
CDR3: ASSRESYEQY

J: TRBJ1-5
V: TRBV6-1
CDR3: ASRPSMGQGARSNQPQH

J: TRBJ2-5
V: TRBV7-9
CDR3: ASSLRDRGLQETQY

J: TRBJ1-1
V: TRBV6-2/TRBV6-3
CDR3: ASWGQENTEAF

J: TRBJ2-2
V: TRBV15
CDR3: ATSRAKENTGELF

J: TRBJ2-3
V: TRBV29-1
CDR3: SVAYGGSGTDTQY

J: TRBJ2-2
V: TRBV2
CDR3: ASSGRQGRSANTGELF

J: TRBJ2-5
V: TRBV4-1
CDR3: ASSQFPDRGLETQY

J: TRBJ2-5
V: TRBV7-6
CDR3: ASSLWTSGGALETQY